This T cell receptor (beta chain) was retrieved from a study of beta chain features in type 1 diabetes. Regarding the study as a whole: Patients with Type 1 diabetes showed moderately but significantly shorter TCRB CDR3s in all four CD4+ subsets.

This CDR3 contains 14 residues. Germline V gene sequence: CDR1 SGHKS, CDR2 YYEKEE (reference sequence). This clone was found a few times. Its antigen remains unknown. A read error may produce the germline difference seen at one junction end. Purities over 98% were achieved in all sorted populations. Every isolated RNA sample was fully reverse transcribed, so sequencing captured expressed TCRB transcripts. Assay used: immunoSEQ multiplex PCR; TCRdb lists only in-frame clones, some missing. The repertoire has about 180,000 clones, roughly 8% of them found once; the top ten carry about 1%. The clonotype originates from a woman aged 40 to 50 with type 1 diabetes. V usage is TRBV5-5 and J usage is TRBJ2-3; TRBD1 might be the D (5 bases). The sequencing sample was made of central memory CD4+ T cells from blood. The CDR3 nucleotides read TGCGCCAGCAGCCAAGGGGATAACACAGATACGCAGTATTTT. Its protein product is CASSQGDNTDTQYF.